The next 12 T cell receptor beta chains were all read from a single sample in a study of tumor-infiltrating lymphocytes in primary liver carcinoma. The researchers obtained blood RNA from unsorted whole blood and also extracted germline DNA. A primer matching the constant region was used to make TCR beta cDNA from approximately 520 ng of total RNA. TCR beta libraries came from three nested multiplex PCR rounds using slightly modified ARM-PCR. Both of the initial two PCR rounds ran for approximately 11 cycles and employed TRBV1-TRBV30 forward primers alongside a C-beta reverse primer. MiXCR was run by TCRdb on the multiplex PCR reads, yielding one entry per CDR3 protein. The data show about 330,000 distinct CDR3 sequences, approximately 65% seen once. Material: peripheral blood. The source of these receptors is a man aged 35-49 years with primary liver carcinoma and hepatitis B virus infection.

Comments on this clonotype: The junction does not match germline at one end; this may be a read error. The chain is built from TRBV6-2 or TRBV6-3 and TRBJ2-7; D gene uncertain. This CDR3 is 12 amino acids long. Germline V CDR1 and CDR2: MNHEY, SVGEGT. The CDR3 is CAGSYRIQEQYF. CDR3 sequence (DNA): TGTGCCGGCAGTTATAGGATCCAAGAGCAGTACTTC.

The J gene is TRBJ1-1, the V gene TRBV5-1; D is possibly TRBD1 (6 bases). This CDR3 contains 15 residues. V lost 2 bases to trimming and J lost 1 base, with 12 bases between them. From germline, CDR1 is SGHRS and CDR2 YFSETQ. DNA of the CDR3: TGCGCCAGCAGCTTCAGGGGAAGGACGAACACTGAAGCTTTCTTT. As protein: CASSFRGRTNTEAFF. The full variable domain, in which reference TRBV5-1 and TRBJ1-1 provide the parts outside the CDR3, is KAGVTQTPRYLIKTRGQQVTLSCSPISGHRSVSWYQQTPGQGLQFLFEYFSETQRNKGNFPGRFSGRQFSNSRSEMNVSTLELGDSALYLCASSFRGRTNTEAFFGQGTRLTVV.

About this clonotype itself: Just one base apart from a much larger clone, this may be a read error. V is TRBV6-5 and J is TRBJ2-3, with TRBD1 matching over 8 bases. The V gene end was trimmed by 5 bases and the J gene end by 4 bases; junction bases not matched to a gene: 5. The CDR3 runs 14 residues. Germline CDR1 and CDR2: MNHEY and SVGAGI. The CDR3 DNA sequence: TGTGCCAGCAGTCGGCCAGGGGGCGCAGATACGCAGTATTTT. It specifies CASSRPGGADTQYF.

Details on this clonotype: At one end the junction does not follow the germline gene, possibly because of a read error. The chain combines TRBV6-2 or TRBV6-3 with TRBJ2-1; TRBD1 agrees at 12 bases. The CDR3 covers 15 residues. Germline V gives CDR1 MNHEY, CDR2 SVGEGT. CDR3 bases: TGTGTCAGCAGACATCCGGGACAGGGGGCTTATGACCAGTTCTTC. Its translation: CVSRHPGQGAYDQFF.

The rearrangement uses TRBV28 and TRBJ2-5; 7 positions agree with TRBD1. The CDR3 has 14 amino acids. V dropped 3 bases and J dropped 5; count of bases not matched to a gene: 6. The germline gives CDR1 MDHEN, CDR2 SYDVKM. The CDR3 DNA is TGTGCCAGCAGTTTTCCCAGGGGGTTGGAGACCCAGTACTTC. It specifies CASSFPRGLETQYF.

Of note for this clonotype: Without the conserved terminal phenylalanine or tryptophan, this CDR3 likely stems from a read error. This sequence joins TRBV5-6 and TRBJ2-5, with TRBD2 identical over 11 bases. The germline V gene has CDR1 SGHDT and CDR2 YYEEEE. J was trimmed by 4 bases and V by 4 bases; bases with no gene match: 12. The CDR3 is made up of 17 amino acids. CDR3 coding DNA: TGTGCCAGCAGCCCACGATTAGCGGGAGGGCGGCGAGAGACCCAGTACCTC. It codes for CASSPRLAGGRRETQYL.

As to this clonotype: At one end the junction does not follow the germline gene, possibly because of a read error. The rearrangement uses TRBV4-1 and TRBJ2-7; maybe TRBD1 (6 bases). Germline V gene data show CDR1 as MGHRA and CDR2 as YSYEKL. This CDR3 comprises 16 residues. CDR3 DNA: TGCACCAGCAGCCAAGGGGCCACAGGGTTGATCTACGAGCAGTACTTC. Translating gives CTSSQGATGLIYEQYF.

With regard to this clonotype: The junction departs from germline at one end; a sequencing error may be responsible. The rearrangement uses TRBV11-2 and TRBJ2-5, with D tentatively TRBD2 (5 bases). The CDR3 has 13 residues. From germline, CDR1 is SGHAT and CDR2 FQNNGV. The CDR3 sequence: CASNLDRDYVQYF. The CDR3 nucleotides read TGTGCCAGCAACTTAGACCGGGATTATGTCCAGTACTTC.

Note on this clonotype: A junction boundary mismatches the germline segment, possibly from a read error. The chain couples TRBV5-5 to TRBJ2-1; no reliable D call. The CDR3 is 15 residues long. Germline V gene lookup returns CDR1 SGHKS and CDR2 YYEKEE (reference sequence). The DNA for the CDR3 is TGTGCCGGCAGCTTGCCATTGTCTACGGGCAATGAGCAGTTCTTC. Amino acid sequence: CAGSLPLSTGNEQFF.

This clonotype was recorded many times. The J gene is TRBJ2-5, the V gene TRBV11-1, with D hard to call. CDR1 and CDR2 (germline): SGHAT, FQDESV (reference sequence). Trimming pared 0 bases from V and 5 bases from J, leaving 4 bases between. The CDR3 sequence is 12 residues long. CDR3 coding DNA: TGTGCCAGCAGCTTAGCGCAGGAGACCCAGTACTTC. It translates to CASSLAQETQYF.

On this clonotype: Possible read error: a much larger clone is one base away. The chain links TRBV11-2 to TRBJ2-5, with D maybe TRBD2 (6 bases). Germline lookup yields CDR1 SGHAT and CDR2 FQNNGV. The V and J ends lost 5 bases and 4 bases respectively, with 17 bases between them. CDR3 length: 15 amino acids. The CDR3 DNA follows: TGTGCCAGCAGCAGAAGGTGGGACTCTTCAGAGACCCAGTACTTC. Translation gives CASSRRWDSSETQYF. The full variable domain, its missing parts supplied by reference TRBV11-2 and TRBJ2-5, is EAGVAQSPRYKIIEKRQSVAFWCNPISGHATLYWYQQILGQGPKLLIQFQNNGVVDDSQLPKDRFSAERLKGVDSTLKIQPAKLEDSAVYLCASSRRWDSSETQYFGPGTRLLVL.

This clonotype has a single count. The chain combines TRBV11-2 with TRBJ2-7; TRBD1 agrees at 8 bases. V was pared by 10 bases and J by 4 bases, with 12 bases of the junction left unmatched. Germline assignment: CDR1 SGHAT and CDR2 FQNNGV. The CDR3 loop spans 14 amino acids. CDR3 sequence: CAISARTGPYEQYF. The CDR3 nucleotides are TGTGCCATCAGTGCTCGGACAGGGCCGTACGAGCAGTACTTC.